The next 17 T cell receptor beta chains were all read from a single sample in a study of Ad26.COV2.S vaccination and SARS-CoV-2 variants (TCRdb year 2021). Library creation used the immunoSEQ multiplex PCR assay. As stored in TCRdb, this immuneACCESS dataset retains in-frame rearrangements with V and J assigned. A fraction of the clones does not appear; measured against another copy, unresolved V genes explain less than half of the discrepancy, and the remainder lacks a known reason. The sample data list just under 250,000 clones, and approximately 90% of these were observed just once. The ten largest clones take up about 10% of the sample. The treatment or condition label for this specimen denotes: approximately 18 received Ad26.COV2.S at low or high dose, single or two shots; about 5 received placebo; per-sample allocation not given. For vaccine and placebo recipients, the sequenced repertoires came from samples collected on day 63 after the first injection.

Sample: peripheral blood, taken in a trial of Ad26.COV2.S vaccine versus placebo. The receptors shown here come from a person between 18 and 60 years old who received the Ad26.COV2.S COVID-19 vaccine or a placebo.

This chain joins TRBV19 and TRBJ2-3, with D tentatively TRBD1 (6 bases). CDR1 and CDR2 from the germline V gene are LNHDA and SQIVND (reference sequence). The CDR3 loop spans 17 amino acids. Between the trimmed V and J ends, which lost 1 base and 0 bases, there was a span of 14 bases. The CDR3 region has the DNA TGTGCCAGTAGTATAGGTGGGACACTACCTAGCACAGATACGCAGTATTTT. It specifies CASSIGGTLPSTDTQYF. Drawing the rest from reference TRBV19 and TRBJ2-3, the complete variable domain is DGGITQSPKYLFRKEGQNVTLSCEQNLNHDAMYWYRQDPGQGLRLIYYSQIVNDFQKGDIAEGYSVSREKKESFPLTVTSAQKNPTAFYLCASSIGGTLPSTDTQYFGPGTRLTVL.

The rearrangement links TRBV19 to TRBJ2-2; D could derive from TRBD1 or TRBD2 (5 bases each). The CDR3 has 16 amino acids. Trimming cost V 3 bases and J 8 bases, with 19 bases left between them. Germline CDR1 LNHDA, CDR2 SQIVND (reference sequence). CDR3 in DNA: TGTGCCAGTAGTATTAAAGGGGACGCACCGAATGGGGAGCTGTTTTTT. Encoded protein: CASSIKGDAPNGELFF.

The rearrangement joins TRBV10-3 to TRBJ2-7; unclear D gene. The CDR3 spans 11 residues. Germline CDR1 reads ENHRY; CDR2 reads SYGVKD. The V and J ends lost 6 bases and 6 bases respectively, with 9 bases between them. The CDR3 sequence is CAIRDGPEQYF. The CDR3 bases are TGTGCCATCAGGGATGGGCCCGAGCAGTACTTC.

This clone was recorded a few times. V gene TRBV28 combines with J gene TRBJ1-6, with TRBD1 as a possible D gene (6 bases). The CDR3 is 16 amino acids. Trimming cost V 2 bases and J 9 bases, with 17 bases left between them. CDR1 is MDHEN, CDR2 SYDVKM, per germline. CDR3 in amino acids: CASSLAGAPTLSPLHF. The DNA for the CDR3 is TGTGCCAGCAGTTTAGCGGGGGCCCCGACACTTTCACCCCTCCACTTT.

The chain has TRBV7-8 and TRBJ1-4; no clear D gene. V dropped 5 bases and J dropped 0 bases, with 7 bases sitting between them. The CDR3 sequence is 14 residues long. Per germline, CDR1 SGHVS and CDR2 FQNEAQ. CDR3 coding DNA: TGTGCCAGCAGCCGGGAGACAACTAATGAAAAACTGTTTTTT. It codes for CASSRETTNEKLFF.

The V and J genes are TRBV5-1 and TRBJ2-2, with D possibly being TRBD1 (6 bases). V lost 2 bases to trimming and J lost 5 bases, with 13 bases between them. There are 15 residues in the CDR3. Looked up from germline, CDR1 is SGHRS and CDR2 is YFSETQ. CDR3 bases: TGCGCCAGCAGCTTAGAGGGGGAAACTACCGGGGAGCTGTTTTTT. It is translated as CASSLEGETTGELFF.

The J gene is TRBJ2-3, the V gene TRBV6-2 or TRBV6-3; perhaps TRBD2 as D (6 bases). Germline V lookup: CDR1 MNHEY, CDR2 SVGEGT. The CDR3 contains 18 residues. V dropped 2 bases and J dropped 3 bases, with 21 bases sitting between them. Here the CDR3 reads CASSYPIPLGGRTDTQYF. DNA for the CDR3: TGTGCCAGCAGTTACCCCATCCCTCTTGGAGGGAGGACAGATACGCAGTATTTT.

V usage is TRBV4-1 and J usage is TRBJ2-3; D is unclear. V lost 3 bases and J lost 2, with 9 bases in between. The CDR3 spans 14 residues. CDR1 and CDR2 from the germline V gene are MGHRA and YSYEKL. The CDR3 here is CASSQGGDTDTQYF. The DNA for the CDR3 is TGCGCCAGCAGCCAGGGTGGGGACACAGATACGCAGTATTTT.

The chain uses TRBV6-2 or TRBV6-3 and TRBJ1-5; 8 bases are shared with TRBD1. The germline CDR1 and CDR2 sequences are MNHEY and SVGEGT. This CDR3 spans 15 amino acids. J was trimmed by 3 bases and V by 6 bases; bases with no gene match: 7. CDR3 residues: CASSFYRGDNQPQHF. The CDR3 DNA sequence: TGTGCCAGCAGCTTCTACAGGGGGGACAATCAGCCCCAGCATTTT.

The V call is TRBV28, the J call TRBJ2-3, with 9 bases lining up with TRBD2. J lost 0 bases, V lost 5 bases, and 3 bases had no gene match. Germline CDR1 is MDHEN and CDR2 is SYDVKM. There are 15 residues in the CDR3. CDR3 amino acids: CASSQRGASTDTQYF. DNA for the CDR3: TGTGCCAGCAGTCAGCGGGGGGCAAGCACAGATACGCAGTATTTT.

The CDR3 DNA sequence: TGTGCCAGTAGTATAGGCCTTCACGCGGCCTACGAGCAGTACTTC. It codes for CASSIGLHAAYEQYF. V and J are TRBV19 and TRBJ2-7; D is uncertain. V shed 1 base and J shed 2 bases, with 12 bases lying between them. Germline V gene lookup returns CDR1 LNHDA and CDR2 SQIVND (reference sequence). This CDR3 is 15 amino acids long.

The rearrangement joins TRBV2 to TRBJ1-5; no reliable D call. CDR3 size: 15 residues. CDR1 is SNHLY, CDR2 FYNNEI, per germline. V was clipped by 8 bases and J by 1 base, with 15 bases between them. As DNA, the CDR3 is TGTGCCAGCGGCGGCCACCTCGGGAGCAATCAGCCCCAGCATTTT. Translating it yields CASGGHLGSNQPQHF.

This CDR3 reads CASSLVAGGPPYEQYF. The CDR3 DNA sequence: TGTGCCAGCAGCCTAGTAGCGGGAGGGCCCCCCTACGAGCAGTACTTC. V usage is TRBV5-6 and J usage is TRBJ2-7, with TRBD2 matching over 11 bases. V shed 4 bases, J shed 2 bases, and the junction held 8 bases outside the gene matches. CDR1 and CDR2 from the germline V gene are SGHDT and YYEEEE. The CDR3 runs to 16 residues. Looking up the rest from reference TRBV5-6 and TRBJ2-7 gives the full variable domain: DAGVTQSPTHLIKTRGQQVTLRCSPKSGHDTVSWYQQALGQGPQFIFQYYEEEERQRGNFPDRFSGHQFPNYSSELNVNALLLGDSALYLCASSLVAGGPPYEQYFGPGTRLTVT.

Remarks on this clone: The junction does not match germline at one end; this may be a read error. The rearrangement links TRBV29-1 to TRBJ1-4; the match to TRBD1 covers 11 bases. The CDR3 contains 13 residues. The V gene's germline CDR1 is SQVTM and CDR2 ANQGSEA. The CDR3 region is CSATPGQGAPGIF. CDR3 bases: TGCAGCGCCACCCCCGGACAGGGGGCTCCCGGGATTTTT. The whole variable domain, remainder taken from reference TRBV29-1 and TRBJ1-4, is SAVISQKPSRDICQRGTSLTIQCQVDSQVTMMFWYRQQPGQSLTLIATANQGSEATYESGFVIDKFPISRPNLTFSTLTVSNMSPEDSSIYLCSATPGQGAPGIFGSGTQLSVL.

The rearrangement links TRBV4-3 to TRBJ2-3; no clear D. The CDR3 loop spans 15 amino acids. Trimming removed 0 bases from V and 0 bases from J, with 7 bases in between. Per the germline V gene, CDR1 is LGHNA and CDR2 is YSLEER. This chain's CDR3 is CASSQEPLSTDTQYF. The CDR3 coding sequence is TGCGCCAGCAGCCAAGAACCCCTAAGCACAGATACGCAGTATTTT.

In nucleotides, the CDR3 is TGTGCCAGCAGCTTGGCCCGGGGGCCCTCCTACAATGAGCAGTTCTTC. The encoded protein is CASSLARGPSYNEQFF. V and J are TRBV5-4 and TRBJ2-1; D possibly uses TRBD1 or TRBD2 (6 bases each). V shed 0 bases and J shed 0 bases, with 10 bases lying between them. From germline, CDR1 is SGHNT and CDR2 YYREEE (reference sequence). The CDR3 consists of 16 residues.

The rearrangement uses TRBV19 and TRBJ2-1; 7 nucleotides align to TRBD2. Germline V gene sequence: CDR1 LNHDA, CDR2 SQIVND (reference sequence). The V and J ends lost 5 bases and 9 bases, in that order; junction bases with no gene match: 10. The CDR3 sequence is 14 residues long. For the CDR3, the DNA is TGTGCCAGTAGTTTCGGACTAGGCTCAGGTGAGCAGTTCTTC. Its protein is CASSFGLGSGEQFF.